The 4 T cell receptor beta chains listed next were all sequenced from one sample in a study of shared clonotypes between healthy human individuals. Method: immunoSEQ multiplex PCR; TCRdb's copy keeps in-frame clones and lacks some. There are hundreds of thousands of clones in the sample; about 96% occur only once, and around 0.1% lies in the top ten. Naive CD8 populations comprised CD45RO-negative cells positively selected for CCR7, excluding terminally differentiated effector memory CD45RA+ cells. Specimen: naive CD8+ T cells sorted from blood. The receptors here all came from a woman in her twenties or thirties in good health.

The V and J genes are TRBV6-5 and TRBJ2-5; weak D call: TRBD2 (5 bases). Trimming took 5 bases from V and 2 from J, leaving 12 bases between them. CDR1 and CDR2 (germline): MNHEY, SVGAGI. The CDR3 runs to 14 residues. CDR3 sequence reads: CASSQLVKQETQYF. In nucleotides, the CDR3 is TGTGCCAGCAGTCAACTAGTTAAGCAAGAGACCCAGTACTTC.

The V gene is TRBV7-2, the J gene TRBJ2-5; weak D call: TRBD2 (5 bases). Germline lookup yields CDR1 SGHTA and CDR2 FQGNSA. CDR3 length equals 16 residues. The V gene lost 5 bases and the J gene lost 11 bases, with 27 bases spanning the gap. CDR3 in amino acids: CASSVDQRLLRWVQYF. The CDR3 bases are TGTGCCAGCAGCGTAGACCAGCGGTTACTACGTTGGGTGCAGTACTTC.

Here the CDR3 DNA reads TGTGCCAGCAGTTTAATGGGGAATAACTATGGCTACACCTTC. This translates into CASSLMGNNYGYTF. The chain has TRBV28 and TRBJ1-2; D gene ambiguous. The CDR3 is 14 amino acids. Trimming left V 2 bases short and J 1 base short, with 8 bases between. Germline CDR1 and CDR2: MDHEN and SYDVKM.

The rearrangement joins TRBV7-9 to TRBJ2-7; 12 bases align to TRBD2. The CDR3 is made up of 16 amino acids. The J segment lost 3 bases and the V segment lost 5 bases, leaving 8 bases of the junction unmatched. In germline, CDR1 is SEHNR, CDR2 FQNEAQ (reference sequence). The CDR3 DNA follows: TGTGCCAGCAGCATAGGGACTAGCGGGCTCCTCTACGAGCAGTACTTC. Translation: CASSIGTSGLLYEQYF.